Each of the 22 T cell receptor beta chains below was sequenced from the same sample in a study of T-cell reconstitution after alpha-beta-depleted transplantation in children. Unique molecular identifiers were incorporated when the TCRbeta library was constructed. Via MiXCR, TCRdb re-called the PCR reads, giving one row per CDR3 protein. The data contain just over 350,000 distinct CDR3 sequences, about 14% of them seen just once; the ten biggest clones take up about 3.9%. Here the sequenced sample was PBMCs, taken from the stem cell graft. Receptors originate from a human donor who donated a stem cell graft to a child with Fanconi anemia.

V and J are TRBV7-9 and TRBJ1-5; the D is unclear. The V end lost 5 bases, the J end lost 2 bases, and 13 bases lay between the germline ends. This CDR3 has 15 residues. Germline V gene sequence: CDR1 SEHNR, CDR2 FQNEAQ (reference sequence). CDR3 DNA: TGTGCCAGCAGCCCCCTCGGAGCTGGCAATCAGCCCCAGCATTTT. This codes for CASSPLGAGNQPQHF.

This clonotype was found a few times. The chain combines TRBV11-2 with TRBJ1-6; no clear D gene. The CDR3 covers 13 residues. Per the germline V gene, CDR1 is SGHAT and CDR2 is FQNNGV. Trimming left V 5 bases short and J 9 bases short, with 11 bases between. CDR3 DNA sequence: TGTGCCAGCAGCCCCCGGTCCGTTTCACCCCTCCACTTT. Residues: CASSPRSVSPLHF.

This clonotype was found many times. The rearrangement joins TRBV20-1 to TRBJ2-1; perhaps TRBD2 as D (6 bases). The germline CDR1 and CDR2 sequences are DFQATT and SNEGSKA (reference sequence). The CDR3 consists of 14 residues. The V and J ends lost 0 bases and 6 bases respectively, with 12 bases between them. CDR3 region: CSARDAGGANEQFF. Written as DNA, the CDR3 is TGCAGTGCTAGAGATGCCGGCGGGGCCAATGAGCAGTTCTTC.

This clonotype was recorded a few times. V usage is TRBV5-1 and J usage is TRBJ2-1, with TRBD2 matching 8 bases. V shed 4 bases and J 7 bases; nucleotides not matched to a gene: 13. Germline V gene data show CDR1 as SGHRS and CDR2 as YFSETQ. The CDR3 sequence is 16 residues long. The CDR3 DNA reads as TGCGCCAGCAGCCGGGAGGGAGCGCGGACTGTTAATGAGCAGTTCTTC. It translates to CASSREGARTVNEQFF.

The chain employs TRBV4-3 and TRBJ2-1, with TRBD2 matching over 8 bases. The V and J ends lost 0 bases and 3 bases, in that order; junction bases with no gene match: 7. This CDR3 has 17 amino acids. CDR1 is LGHNA and CDR2 is YSLEER in the germline V gene. CDR3 protein: CASSQDRTGGRYNEQFF. The CDR3 DNA reads TGCGCCAGCAGCCAAGATAGGACGGGGGGGCGCTACAATGAGCAGTTCTTC.

This clonotype was seen a handful of times. The rearrangement joins TRBV20-1 to TRBJ2-1, with 8 bases matching TRBD2. Germline loops: CDR1 DFQATT, CDR2 SNEGSKA (reference sequence). The ends lost 6 bases at V and 6 bases at J; junction bases unmatched: 10. The CDR3 loop spans 14 amino acids. The CDR3 coding sequence is TGCAGTGCAACGGGGACTAGTGCCTTCAATGAGCAGTTCTTC. This gives the protein CSATGTSAFNEQFF.

The chain joins TRBV7-6 to TRBJ2-1; the D gene is possibly TRBD2 (5 bases). Germline CDR1 is SGHVS and CDR2 is FNYEAQ. The CDR3 is made up of 13 amino acids. Between the trimmed V and J ends, which lost 7 bases and 7 bases, there was a span of 14 bases. The CDR3 region has the DNA TGTGCCAGCATCCCGGGTAGCGTGAATGAGCAGTTCTTC. Its protein is CASIPGSVNEQFF.

This rearrangement joins TRBV5-1 to TRBJ1-1, with 8 bases lining up with TRBD1. J lost 2 bases, V lost 0 bases, and 9 bases had no gene match. Germline V gives CDR1 SGHRS, CDR2 YFSETQ. The length of the CDR3 is 17 residues. The CDR3: CASSLDGTGVGNTEAFF. CDR3 DNA: TGCGCCAGCAGCTTGGATGGGACAGGCGTAGGAAACACTGAAGCTTTCTTT.

A few counts support this clonotype. The chain has TRBV27 and TRBJ2-6; D might be TRBD2 (6 bases). Trimming stripped 6 bases from V and 1 base from J, with 10 bases between. CDR1 is MNHEY and CDR2 is SMNVEV in the germline V gene (reference sequence). This CDR3 is built from 15 residues. This CDR3 reads CASSPSGSGANVLTF. DNA of the CDR3: TGTGCCAGCAGCCCGAGCGGGTCTGGGGCCAACGTCCTGACTTTC.

The chain uses TRBV6-2 or TRBV6-3 and TRBJ2-4; a weak D match, TRBD2 (6 bases). Germline CDR1 is MNHEY and CDR2 is SVGEGT. V dropped 7 bases and J dropped 0 bases, with 10 bases sitting between them. The CDR3 is made up of 14 amino acids. CDR3 coding DNA: TGTGCCAGCAAAGGGGACTTAGCCAAAAACATTCAGTACTTC. This codes for CASKGDLAKNIQYF.

This chain uses TRBV10-3 with TRBJ2-7; TRBD2 is a possible D gene (5 bases). CDR1 is ENHRY and CDR2 is SYGVKD in the germline V gene. Between the trimmed V and J ends, which lost 4 bases and 4 bases, there was a span of 5 bases. The CDR3 covers 11 residues. The CDR3 sequence is CAISGEYEQYF. In nucleotides, the CDR3 is TGTGCCATCAGTGGGGAGTACGAGCAGTACTTC.

This clonotype has a count of ten or more. This chain links TRBV6-2 or TRBV6-3 with TRBJ1-1; the D is unclear. Germline V gene data show CDR1 as MNHEY and CDR2 as SVGEGT. The CDR3 spans 15 residues. V dropped 0 bases and J dropped 2 bases, with 10 bases sitting between them. The CDR3 DNA sequence: TGTGCCAGCAGTTACTCAGGACGGTACAACACTGAAGCTTTCTTT. This encodes CASSYSGRYNTEAFF.

The CDR3 bases are TGTGCCAGCAGCCCCACGGGACTCCAGTACCAAGAGACCCAGTACTTC. Amino acids: CASSPTGLQYQETQYF. V is TRBV6-2 or TRBV6-3 and J is TRBJ2-5; perhaps TRBD2 as D (6 bases). Between the trimmed V and J ends, which lost 6 bases and 0 bases, there was a span of 17 bases. CDR1 and CDR2 (germline): MNHEY, SVGEGT. The CDR3 has 16 residues.

The chain couples TRBV20-1 to TRBJ1-1, with 8 nucleotides matching TRBD1. The CDR3 runs 13 residues. Germline lookup yields CDR1 DFQATT and CDR2 SNEGSKA (reference sequence). The trim removed 3 bases at V and 5 bases at J, leaving 5 bases unmatched. DNA of the CDR3: TGCAGTGCTAGGGACAGGGACAAGACTGAAGCTTTCTTT. This translates into CSARDRDKTEAFF.

CDR3 coding DNA: TGTGCCAGCAGCGCATCGCCCGACGAGCAGTACTTC. Translation gives CASSASPDEQYF. The chain has TRBV9 and TRBJ2-7; D unclear. Trimming shortened V by 3 bases and J by 5 bases, and 9 bases separated the two germline ends. The germline CDR1 and CDR2 sequences are SGDLS and YYNGEE. The CDR3 extends over 12 amino acids.

This clonotype has a handful of counts. The chain joins TRBV6-2 or TRBV6-3 to TRBJ1-3; TRBD1 is a possible D gene (6 bases). The CDR3 covers 14 residues. The germline gives CDR1 MNHEY, CDR2 SVGEGT. Trimming cost V 6 bases and J 7 bases, with 16 bases left between them. The CDR3 bases are TGTGCCAGCAGCCGGACAGACCTGGAGAACACCATATATTTT. Translation: CASSRTDLENTIYF.

This clonotype was counted a few times. The V gene is TRBV12-3 or TRBV12-4, the J gene TRBJ1-3; D is uncertain. Trimming removed 5 bases from V and 0 bases from J, with 5 bases in between. CDR3 length: 13 residues. Written as DNA, the CDR3 is TGTGCCAGCAGTGAGATCTCTGGAAACACCATATATTTT. This translates into CASSEISGNTIYF.

This chain uses TRBV18 with TRBJ1-5; D unclear. Germline assignment: CDR1 KGHSH and CDR2 LQKENI. Trimming removed 2 bases from V and 3 bases from J, with 8 bases in between. The CDR3 totals 14 residues. The CDR3 sequence is CASSPKEINQPQHF. CDR3 bases: TGTGCCAGCTCACCAAAGGAGATCAATCAGCCCCAGCATTTT.

The V call is TRBV28, the J call TRBJ1-5; D remains ambiguous. CDR3 size: 14 residues. CDR1 and CDR2 (germline): MDHEN, SYDVKM. V gave up 5 bases and J gave up 0 bases, with 8 bases separating them. The DNA for the CDR3 is TGTGCCAGCAGTAATCTAGTTAGCAATCAGCCCCAGCATTTT. Encoded protein: CASSNLVSNQPQHF.

The chain recombines TRBV5-1 with TRBJ2-2; possibly TRBD2 for D (5 bases). Trimming left V 6 bases short and J 0 bases short, with 12 bases between. Germline CDR1 is SGHRS and CDR2 is YFSETQ. The CDR3 contains 15 residues. CDR3 protein: CASTEGLPNTGELFF. The CDR3 nucleotides read TGCGCCAGCACTGAGGGCCTACCGAACACCGGGGAGCTGTTTTTT.

The rearrangement uses TRBV4-3 and TRBJ2-2, with TRBD2 as a possible D gene (5 bases). The CDR3 has 15 residues. V lost 1 base and J lost 5, with 11 bases in between. CDR1 and CDR2 from the germline V gene are LGHNA and YSLEER. CDR3: CASSQVMGGTGELFF. As DNA, the CDR3 is TGCGCCAGCAGCCAAGTAATGGGCGGGACCGGGGAGCTGTTTTTT.

This clonotype was counted a single time. CDR3 residues: CASSQSGANTGELFF. In DNA form, the CDR3 reads TGTGCCAGCAGCCAGTCAGGGGCGAACACCGGGGAGCTGTTTTTT. The gene calls are TRBV14 and TRBJ2-2, with D possibly TRBD1 on 6 matching bases. Deletions cut 3 bases from V and 0 bases from J, with 8 bases between. Germline V gives CDR1 SGHDN, CDR2 FVKESK. This CDR3 is 15 amino acids long.